This is a list of T cell receptor beta chains from one sample in a study of identical twins. TCRdb re-called the 5' RACE reads through MiXCR, storing one row per CDR3 protein. The sample records about 150,000 distinct CDR3 sequences, roughly 3.2% being singletons. The sample taken for sequencing was memory T cells sorted from blood. The receptors come from a young man in good health. Both conserved end residues are part of each CDR3. A D gene is named only where the DNA matches it firmly. The size entry is marked missing in some rows and otherwise reads once, few, many or a size class.

j_call,v_call,clone_size,d_call,cdr3_aa,cdr3_nt
TRBJ2-7,TRBV28,-,-,CASSYSEQYF,TGTGCCAGCAGTTATTCCGAGCAGTACTTC
TRBJ2-1,TRBV2,many,TRBD2,CASLAGETYNEQFF,TGTGCCAGTTTAGCGGGAGAAACCTACAATGAGCAGTTCTTC
TRBJ2-1,TRBV20-1,many,-,CSARDGGDYNEQFF,TGCAGTGCTAGAGATGGCGGAGACTACAATGAGCAGTTCTTC
TRBJ2-3,TRBV11-2,many,TRBD2,CASSSIKAAGGPTYTQYF,TGTGCCAGCAGCTCAATCAAGGCAGCGGGAGGACCCACGTATACGCAGTATTTT
TRBJ2-2,TRBV5-1,many,TRBD2,CASSLEIAGGPGELFF,TGCGCCAGCAGCTTGGAGATAGCGGGAGGTCCCGGGGAGCTGTTTTTT
TRBJ1-1,TRBV12-3/TRBV12-4,many,-,CASSPQFTEAFF,TGTGCCAGCAGCCCACAATTTACTGAAGCTTTCTTT
TRBJ2-7,TRBV6-1,many,TRBD2,CASISGTSVGEQYF,TGTGCCAGCATATCCGGGACTAGCGTTGGCGAGCAGTACTTC
TRBJ2-1,TRBV20-1,few,-,CSASRDLNYNEQFF,TGCAGTGCTTCCCGGGACTTGAACTACAATGAGCAGTTCTTC
TRBJ2-2,TRBV12-3/TRBV12-4,many,TRBD2,CASSLATGRSTGELFF,TGTGCCAGCAGTTTAGCGACCGGGAGGTCCACCGGGGAGCTGTTTTTT
TRBJ1-3,TRBV5-5,many,-,CASSLDPRGNGNTIYF,TGTGCCAGCAGCTTGGACCCTCGAGGCAATGGAAACACCATATATTTT
TRBJ2-1,TRBV5-1,many,-,CASSLVASDEQFF,TGCGCCAGCAGCTTGGTGGCTAGCGATGAGCAGTTCTTC
TRBJ2-1,TRBV20-1,many,TRBD2,CSARDWEGQGNEQFF,TGCAGTGCTAGAGATTGGGAGGGCCAAGGCAATGAGCAGTTCTTC
TRBJ1-2,TRBV5-1,many,-,CASSLEGQSYGYTF,TGCGCCAGCAGCTTGGAAGGTCAATCTTATGGCTACACCTTC
TRBJ2-2,TRBV5-1,many,-,CASKPRPAFTGELFF,TGCGCCAGCAAACCCCGCCCGGCCTTCACCGGGGAGCTGTTTTTT
TRBJ1-5,TRBV29-1,many,-,CSAVSGITGQPQHF,TGCAGCGCCGTGTCGGGTATCACGGGGCAGCCCCAGCATTTT
TRBJ1-5,TRBV20-1,many,-,CSVRIGSNQPQHF,TGCAGTGTAAGAATCGGCAGCAATCAGCCCCAGCATTTT
TRBJ2-1,TRBV30,-,-,CAWSGWRGDEQFF,TGTGCCTGGAGCGGTTGGAGGGGCGATGAGCAGTTCTTC
TRBJ2-3,TRBV5-1,few,TRBD1,CASSPQGGQGRTDTQYF,TGCGCCAGCAGCCCACAGGGCGGACAGGGAAGGACAGATACGCAGTATTTT
TRBJ2-5,TRBV5-1,many,TRBD2,CASSSGTSKETQYF,TGCGCCAGCAGCTCGGGGACTAGCAAAGAGACCCAGTACTTC
TRBJ2-3,TRBV5-1,few,TRBD2,CASSLGLPGLAGATDTQYF,TGCGCCAGCAGCTTGGGACTTCCGGGACTAGCGGGAGCCACAGATACGCAGTATTTT
TRBJ2-2,TRBV7-9,many,-,CASSPDGYTGELFF,TGTGCCAGCAGCCCGGACGGCTACACCGGGGAGCTGTTTTTT
TRBJ2-7,TRBV20-1,many,-,CSATRDSVSEQYF,TGCAGTGCCACCCGGGACTCGGTCTCTGAGCAGTACTTC
TRBJ1-5,TRBV30,-,-,CAWRSGAGNQPQHF,TGTGCCTGGAGGTCGGGGGCAGGCAATCAGCCCCAGCATTTT